The source of this TCR beta chain is a study of CD8+CD57+ T cells in acquired aplastic anemia (dated by TCRdb to 2016 to 2019). For the wider study: Extracted DNA from sorted CD4+ and CD8+ cells averaged around 3.3 ug, ranging from about 0.17 to 27.4 ug.

This clonotype was detected ten times or more. It lacks a known antigen. Base-call qualities are not available, and no considerably larger clone is one nucleotide away. Genomic DNA served as template for TCR beta VDJ combination and CDR3 sequence profiling. An Illumina HiSeq 2000 was the platform used for TCR repertoire sequencing. In the authors' own workflow: TRBV/TRBJ rearrangement plots, CDR3 size and DJ length profiles, and Simpson's diversity index were used to evaluate the repertoires. The most abundant DNA sequence in the deep sequencing data was taken as the immunodominant clone. CDR3 amino acid sequences were checked for sharing across subjects and were also compared against the VDJdb database and published repertoires. The raw public reads went through TCRdb reprocessing: fastp at Q25, MiXCR clone calling, in-frame beta chains kept. Each entry is one CDR3 protein sequence, shown with its most common DNA and genes. It is TCRdb's table, rather than the study itself, that gives the V and J calls and clone size. Counted in this sample were 150,000 to 200,000 distinct CDR3 sequences; around 66% of them appeared once. The ten most abundant clones make up just over 45% of the sample.

In the study, sorted CD4+ and CD8+ blood T cells from patients with severe aplastic anemia and from healthy subjects underwent deep sequencing of TCR repertoires. Ficoll-Paque density gradient centrifugation was used to isolate peripheral blood mononuclear cells. CD4+ and CD8+ T cells were sorted by FACS or magnetic beads before DNA extraction. Here is what the overall study found, with its caveats: Roughly 30 CD8+ CDR3 sequences were found to be shared between patients and controls, but these sequences appeared to be highly expressed in patients and within the immunodominant clones of the patients. No significant difference in CD8+ Simpson's diversity was found between patients and healthy controls (P=0.060).

The sequence derives from a human donor with severe aplastic anemia or a healthy control (not recorded which). The specimen sequenced was sorted CD4+, CD8+, or CD8+CD57+ T cells (not recorded which) from PBMCs.

The base sequence is TGTGCCAGTAGTACCGGGTTGGGCAGGGAATACGAGCAGTACTTC. Translated, this gives CASSTGLGREYEQYF. The chain is encoded by TRBV19 joined to TRBJ2-7, and the D gene may be TRBD1, 5 bases matching. Its CDR3 holds 15 amino acids, cysteine through phenylalanine. This entry keeps only the CDR3 DNA: 45 bases, framed from base 1. Trimming removed 4 bases from V and 4 bases from J, leaving 17 bases between the germline ends. From the germline V gene (reference sequence), CDR1 is LNHDA and CDR2 is SQIVND.